The rows below give T cell receptor beta chains drawn from one sample of a study of OX40 agonist ivuxolimab in advanced cancers. Sequencing used immunoSEQ multiplex PCR; TCRdb keeps in-frame clones, though not all of them. The table has approximately 80,000 clones, around 94% seen once; the top ten hold around a tenth. Sequencing used CD4+ or CD8+ T cells sorted from blood, obtained in a trial of the OX40 agonist ivuxolimab. The receptors here all came from an adult with an advanced solid tumor such as melanoma, head and neck, liver or kidney cancer. Both conserved end residues are part of each CDR3.

V gene: TRBV6-6; J gene: TRBJ1-2; CDR3 protein: CASSFGDIGSYGYTF
V gene: TRBV27; J gene: TRBJ2-6; CDR3 protein: CASSLTGANVLTF
V gene: TRBV28; J gene: TRBJ1-2; CDR3 protein: CATSLSGYTF
V gene: TRBV27; J gene: TRBJ2-7; CDR3 protein: CASSPRGSGAYEQYF
V gene: TRBV11-3; J gene: TRBJ2-1; CDR3 protein: CASSLGIPEEQFF
V gene: TRBV19; J gene: TRBJ1-3; CDR3 protein: CASSVFDRELNTIYF
V gene: TRBV27; J gene: TRBJ2-7; CDR3 protein: CASSLSIDYEQYF
V gene: TRBV4-1; J gene: TRBJ2-2; CDR3 protein: CASSQERPNTGELFF
V gene: TRBV5-4; J gene: TRBJ1-4; CDR3 protein: CASSLWTDNEKLFF
V gene: TRBV4-3; J gene: TRBJ1-4; CDR3 protein: CASSQGARAGEKLFF
V gene: TRBV19; J gene: TRBJ2-2; CDR3 protein: CASSMGPTNTGELFF
V gene: TRBV5-6; J gene: TRBJ1-1; CDR3 protein: CASSLARTGGLWGTEAFF
V gene: TRBV7-8; J gene: TRBJ2-1; CDR3 protein: CASSWGQGGNEQFF
V gene: TRBV6-4; J gene: TRBJ2-3; CDR3 protein: CASSDTRLSGTDTQYF
V gene: TRBV29-1; J gene: TRBJ2-7; CDR3 protein: CSVKPESYEQYF
V gene: TRBV5-6; J gene: TRBJ2-3; CDR3 protein: CASSLASADTQYF
V gene: TRBV7-9; J gene: TRBJ1-2; CDR3 protein: CASTPGGAYGYTF
V gene: TRBV19; J gene: TRBJ2-1; CDR3 protein: CASSTGQSSYNEQFF
V gene: TRBV7-6; J gene: TRBJ2-7; CDR3 protein: CASSLGQGFNYEQYF
V gene: TRBV28; J gene: TRBJ2-3; CDR3 protein: CASRKAGVIADTQYF
V gene: TRBV10-3; J gene: TRBJ1-2; CDR3 protein: CAITSSVGVADYGYTF
V gene: TRBV10-1; J gene: TRBJ1-6; CDR3 protein: CASRSGRSSYNSPLHF
V gene: TRBV7-9; J gene: TRBJ2-2; CDR3 protein: CALPRGELFF
V gene: TRBV11-2; J gene: TRBJ2-2; CDR3 protein: CASSPTGSYTGELFF
V gene: TRBV4-1; J gene: TRBJ1-6; CDR3 protein: CASSQAGSGQGSPLHF
V gene: TRBV7-2; J gene: TRBJ1-5; CDR3 protein: CASSLVGGGSNQPQHF
V gene: TRBV9; J gene: TRBJ2-1; CDR3 protein: CASSVSAGGYEQFF
V gene: TRBV27; J gene: TRBJ2-7; CDR3 protein: CASSFAGSYEQYF
V gene: TRBV2; J gene: TRBJ1-2; CDR3 protein: CASSTGIYGYTF
V gene: TRBV7-9; J gene: TRBJ2-7; CDR3 protein: CASSPVGTYEQYF
V gene: TRBV7-9; J gene: TRBJ1-4; CDR3 protein: CASSINRGTNEKLFF
V gene: TRBV7-9; J gene: TRBJ1-2; CDR3 protein: CASSFAGTGNGYTF
V gene: TRBV7-9; J gene: TRBJ2-3; CDR3 protein: CASSTGTTSTDTQYF
V gene: TRBV6-5; J gene: TRBJ1-5; CDR3 protein: CASSPQTGTQPQHF
V gene: TRBV6-1; J gene: TRBJ1-2; CDR3 protein: CASSENADVNYGYTF
V gene: TRBV5-6; J gene: TRBJ2-1; CDR3 protein: CASSLGSFNEQFF
V gene: TRBV27; J gene: TRBJ2-7; CDR3 protein: CASSNLTGADEQYF
V gene: TRBV7-9; J gene: TRBJ2-1; CDR3 protein: CASSPGLAGYNEQFF
V gene: TRBV19; J gene: TRBJ2-3; CDR3 protein: CASSMGLAGGTDTQYF
V gene: TRBV19; J gene: TRBJ2-7; CDR3 protein: CASSSGQSYEQYF
V gene: TRBV7-3; J gene: TRBJ1-2; CDR3 protein: CASSSGPNYGYTF
V gene: TRBV9; J gene: TRBJ2-1; CDR3 protein: CASSGSREDVTYNEQFF